This TCR beta chain originates from a study of cytomegalovirus exposure and HLA in healthy donors. Study-level points and caveats: There were a few CMV-associated chains whose specificity for CMV antigens was confirmed in vitro. The tendency of first-cohort TCR clusters to co-occur in the 100 to 150 validation repertoires emerged from a later analysis.

About this clone itself: The antigen remains unidentified.

Profiling relied on immunoSEQ multiplex PCR, and the TCRdb table lists in-frame clones only, not all of them. The sample carries over 150,000 clones, less than 85% recorded once. This CDR3 is 14 amino acids long. V was shortened by 4 bases and J by 2 bases, with 13 bases between the two germline ends. CDR1 is GTSNPN and CDR2 is SVGIG in the germline V gene (reference sequence). What was sequenced was PBMCs. This sequence originates from a young man in good health and CMV-seropositive. V usage is TRBV30 and J usage is TRBJ2-3; perhaps TRBD1 as D (6 bases). DNA for the CDR3: TGTGCCTGGACCGGTAGGGGGTTCACAGATACGCAGTATTTT. Encoded protein: CAWTGRGFTDTQYF. Full variable domain (missing parts from reference TRBV30 and TRBJ2-3): SQTIHQWPATLVQPVGSPLSLECTVEGTSNPNLYWYRQAAGRGLQLLFYSVGIGQISSEVPQNLSASRPQDRQFILSSKKLLLSDSGFYLCAWTGRGFTDTQYFGPGTRLTVL.